Listed here are 22 T cell receptor beta chains from one sample, sequenced in a study of T cell repertoires in cytomegalovirus infection. TCRdb re-analysed the reads in MiXCR, keeping a single row per CDR3 protein. Of about 740,000 distinct CDR3 sequences listed, roughly 36% were seen once; the top ten hold 2.5% to 3.5%. The sample consisted of PBMCs. The receptors come from a human donor in good health (CMV status not recorded). Some clones in this sample may be carry-over from other donors' samples.

This clonotype was observed a few times. This chain joins TRBV28 and TRBJ1-5; D not certain. The CDR3 has 12 residues. Germline CDR1 and CDR2: MDHEN and SYDVKM. Trimming removed 1 base from V and 9 bases from J, with 7 bases in between. CDR3 protein: CASSLYETPQHF. DNA of the CDR3: TGTGCCAGCAGTTTATACGAAACGCCCCAGCATTTT.

The chain has TRBV11-1 and TRBJ2-3, with 7 positions matching TRBD1. The length of the CDR3 is 15 residues. Germline V gene sequence: CDR1 SGHAT, CDR2 FQDESV (reference sequence). V shed 5 bases, J shed 4 bases, and the junction held 9 bases outside the gene matches. CDR3 nucleotides: TGTGCCAGCAGCCCAGGACAGGAATCGGCAGATACGCAGTATTTT. This codes for CASSPGQESADTQYF.

The V gene is TRBV9, the J gene TRBJ1-2; D unresolved. The CDR3 is 12 residues long. Trimming stripped 0 bases from V and 8 bases from J, with 8 bases between. Germline CDR1 reads SGDLS; CDR2 reads YYNGEE. CDR3 in amino acids: CASSVVGGGYTF. The CDR3 coding sequence is TGTGCCAGCAGCGTAGTGGGTGGGGGCTACACCTTC.

The gene calls are TRBV19 and TRBJ1-6; tentatively, D is TRBD1 (5 bases). Germline V gene data show CDR1 as LNHDA and CDR2 as SQIVND (reference sequence). This CDR3 has 13 residues. V dropped 4 bases and J dropped 10 bases, with 11 bases sitting between them. This CDR3 reads CASSTGARSPLHF. In DNA form, the CDR3 reads TGTGCCAGTAGTACCGGGGCACGGTCACCCCTCCACTTT.

The gene calls are TRBV6-8 and TRBJ1-3; 7 bases fit TRBD1. The CDR3 runs 16 residues. J was trimmed by 0 bases and V by 7 bases; bases with no gene match: 9. CDR1 is MNHGY, CDR2 SAAAGT, per germline. This CDR3 is CASKEQGSVSGNTIYF. CDR3 nucleotides: TGTGCCAGCAAGGAACAGGGGAGCGTCTCTGGAAACACCATATATTTT.

V is TRBV24-1 and J is TRBJ2-1; D possibly matches TRBD1 or TRBD2 (6 bases each). The CDR3 spans 12 residues. Germline values: CDR1 KGHDR, CDR2 SFDVKD. Deletions cut 9 bases from V and 6 bases from J, with 11 bases between. Written as DNA, the CDR3 is TGTGCCACCGGGGGGCCCGGCAATGAGCAGTTCTTC. Translating gives CATGGPGNEQFF.

The gene calls are TRBV28 and TRBJ2-2; D might be TRBD1 (5 bases). The CDR3 has 15 residues. Trimming shortened V by 8 bases and J by 3 bases, and 16 bases separated the two germline ends. Germline loops: CDR1 MDHEN, CDR2 SYDVKM. CDR3 sequence: CASFQGFVDTGELFF. The CDR3 bases are TGTGCCAGCTTCCAGGGATTTGTAGACACCGGGGAGCTGTTTTTT.

J is TRBJ2-1 and V is TRBV7-2, with D hard to call. There are 13 residues in the CDR3. Trimming stripped 5 bases from V and 9 bases from J, with 14 bases between. Germline V gene data show CDR1 as SGHTA and CDR2 as FQGNSA. The CDR3 reads CASSRLDVAEQFF. In DNA form, the CDR3 reads TGTGCCAGCAGCCGGCTCGATGTCGCTGAGCAGTTCTTC.

This clonotype was counted between two and nine times. The V gene is TRBV19, the J gene TRBJ2-7; D may be TRBD1 (6 bases). This CDR3 comprises 12 residues. Per the germline V gene, CDR1 is LNHDA and CDR2 is SQIVND (reference sequence). Trimming pared 5 bases from V and 12 bases from J, leaving 17 bases between. The CDR3 DNA reads TGTGCCAGTAGTTTATTGACAGGTCTTCTGTACTTC. Protein sequence: CASSLLTGLLYF.

There are a few counts of this clonotype. The rearrangement uses TRBV2 and TRBJ2-5; no reliable D call. Germline values: CDR1 SNHLY, CDR2 FYNNEI. The CDR3 has 16 residues. V was pared by 2 bases and J by 4 bases, with 17 bases between. The CDR3 nucleotides are TGTGCCAGCAGTGAAATCTCGGGCTCGATCATAGAGACCCAGTACTTC. As protein: CASSEISGSIIETQYF.

The chain employs TRBV20-1 and TRBJ1-5; no reliable D call. Trimming removed 6 bases at V and 4 bases at J, with 19 bases between. The CDR3 covers 15 residues. Germline V gene lookup returns CDR1 DFQATT and CDR2 SNEGSKA (reference sequence). Here the CDR3 reads CSAPEVGGRNQPQHF. CDR3 DNA sequence: TGCAGTGCCCCGGAGGTAGGAGGGAGGAATCAGCCCCAGCATTTT.

The CDR3 sequence is CASSQDGGGQSYYGYTF. In nucleotides, the CDR3 is TGCGCCAGCAGCCAAGATGGGGGGGGACAGAGTTACTATGGCTACACCTTC. The rearrangement uses TRBV4-1 and TRBJ1-2; 7 bases map to TRBD1. The CDR3 extends over 17 amino acids. CDR1 MGHRA and CDR2 YSYEKL come from the germline V gene. V lost 0 bases, J lost 3 bases, and 10 bases stayed unmatched.

The table lists this clonotype with a few counts. The rearrangement joins TRBV20-1 to TRBJ2-3; maybe TRBD1 (5 bases). This CDR3 is built from 13 residues. V lost 5 bases, J lost 6 bases, and 15 bases lay in between. CDR1 and CDR2 (germline): DFQATT, SNEGSKA (reference sequence). Here the CDR3 DNA reads TGCAGTGCTCGCGGTCCAGGGCCGGATACGCAGTATTTT. Translation gives CSARGPGPDTQYF.

This clonotype was seen many times. The chain carries TRBV7-2 and TRBJ1-3, with D unclear. V was cut by 4 bases and J by 4 bases, with 5 bases left in between. CDR3 length equals 12 residues. The germline CDR1 and CDR2 sequences are SGHTA and FQGNSA. The CDR3 DNA sequence: TGTGCCAGCAGCTCTCGCGGAAACACCATATATTTT. Translated: CASSSRGNTIYF. Full variable domain (remainder filled in from reference TRBV7-2 and TRBJ1-3): GAGVSQSPSNKVTEKGKDVELRCDPISGHTALYWYRQSLGQGLEFLIYFQGNSAPDKSGLPSDRFSAERTGGSVSTLTIQRTQQEDSAVYLCASSSRGNTIYFGEGSWLTVV.

The chain employs TRBV12-3 or TRBV12-4 and TRBJ1-4; 7 bases align to TRBD1. Trimming removed 4 bases from V and 3 bases from J; junction bases left unmatched: 5. The CDR3 length is 15 residues. The CDR3 protein is CASSSFGTANEKLFF. CDR3 bases: TGTGCCAGCAGTTCTTTCGGGACAGCTAATGAAAAACTGTTTTTT.

This clonotype was observed many times. The chain uses TRBV7-2 and TRBJ1-5, with 9 bases fitting TRBD1. The junction had 7 bases not matched to a gene; V was cut back by 0 bases and J by 7 bases. The CDR3 has 16 residues. Germline CDR1 and CDR2: SGHTA and FQGNSA. The CDR3 sequence is CASSLASGTGRQPQHF. CDR3 coding DNA: TGTGCCAGCAGCTTAGCTTCCGGGACAGGGAGACAGCCCCAGCATTTT.

This clonotype was seen only a few times. The chain recombines TRBV19 with TRBJ2-1; D remains ambiguous. Trimming left V 1 base short and J 7 bases short, with 11 bases between. The CDR3 extends over 14 amino acids. Germline-derived CDR1 and CDR2 are LNHDA and SQIVND (reference sequence). CDR3 loop: CASSIGLLGNEQFF. The CDR3 region has the DNA TGTGCCAGTAGTATAGGGCTACTGGGAAATGAGCAGTTCTTC.

This clonotype was picked up a small number of times. The chain recombines TRBV5-1 with TRBJ1-1; TRBD1 aligns across 10 bases. V trimming: 0 bases; J trimming: 1 base; junction bases outside the gene matches: 6. CDR3 size: 17 residues. Germline V gene sequence: CDR1 SGHRS, CDR2 YFSETQ. The DNA for the CDR3 is TGCGCCAGCAGCTTGGACGTGACAGGGGGCCGGAACACTGAAGCTTTCTTT. Protein sequence: CASSLDVTGGRNTEAFF.

The chain links TRBV10-3 to TRBJ2-1; D may be TRBD2 (6 bases). Per the germline V gene, CDR1 is ENHRY and CDR2 is SYGVKD. The CDR3 consists of 14 residues. Trimming pared 0 bases from V and 12 bases from J, leaving 15 bases between. CDR3 DNA sequence: TGTGCCATCAGTGAGTCCCCCCAACTAGCTCCGCAGTTCTTC. Encoded protein: CAISESPQLAPQFF.

The sample holds a few counts of this clonotype. The chain couples TRBV6-5 to TRBJ1-5; the D gene is possibly TRBD1 (5 bases). V was clipped by 1 base and J by 5 bases, with 12 bases between them. This CDR3 has 15 amino acids. CDR1 and CDR2 (germline): MNHEY, SVGAGI. CDR3 DNA: TGTGCCAGCAGTTACTTGGGACGGTCAGATCAGCCCCAGCATTTT. It codes for CASSYLGRSDQPQHF.

This clonotype occurred many times. CDR3 DNA sequence: TGTGCCAGCAGGCCCGGGACTAGCGGTCCGGGGACCCAGTACTTC. It codes for CASRPGTSGPGTQYF. This chain links TRBV7-2 with TRBJ2-5; 11 bases match TRBD2. Trimming at V came to 6 bases and at J to 7 bases, leaving 10 bases not matched to a gene. The CDR3 length is 15 residues. CDR1 is SGHTA and CDR2 is FQGNSA in the germline V gene.

Of note for this clonotype: A junction boundary mismatches the germline segment, possibly from a read error. The chain links TRBV7-2 to TRBJ2-7; D gene uncertain. The CDR3 totals 15 residues. Per germline, CDR1 SGHTA and CDR2 FQGNSA. CDR3 nucleotides: TGTGACAGCAGCCCGACACCCTTGAGCTCCTACGAGCAGTACTTC. Translating it yields CDSSPTPLSSYEQYF.